This entry lists 16 T cell receptor beta chains sequenced from one sample in a study of T cell responses to AZD1222 COVID-19 vaccine (dated by TCRdb to the early 2020s). Explained via the paper, the time point label denotes: about 28 days (+/-7) after the second vaccine dose. The treatment or condition label, read with the paper, signifies: meningococcal conjugate vaccine given as trial control. The protocol used for the library was the immunoSEQ multiplex PCR assay. TCRdb mirrors the immuneACCESS table, restricted to in-frame sequences. Some clones are absent from its copies; in checked studies, under half trace to an unresolved V gene, and the reason for the others is unknown. The sample table contains over 130,000 clones; only one count was recorded for roughly 89% of them. About 7.5% of the sample goes to the ten largest clones. The starting material was peripheral blood, obtained 28 days after the second dose of the MenACWY control vaccine. Receptors originate from an adult who received the MenACWY meningococcal vaccine as a control.

J is TRBJ2-1 and V is TRBV13; possibly TRBD2 for D (6 bases). This CDR3 has 14 residues. Trimming took 3 bases from V and 5 from J, leaving 11 bases between them. Germline V gene sequence: CDR1 PRHDT, CDR2 FYEKMQ (reference sequence). CDR3 sequence reads: CASSLRGGNNEQFF. The CDR3, as DNA: TGTGCCAGCAGCTTGAGGGGAGGAAACAATGAGCAGTTCTTC.

This chain links TRBV29-1 with TRBJ2-5; 9 bases map to TRBD2. Germline V gene lookup returns CDR1 SQVTM and CDR2 ANQGSEA. The V and J ends lost 2 bases and 5 bases, in that order; junction bases with no gene match: 6. The CDR3 consists of 14 residues. The chain's CDR3 is CSVEPSGKLETQYF. In nucleotides, the CDR3 is TGCAGCGTTGAACCTAGCGGGAAGTTGGAGACCCAGTACTTC.

The V call is TRBV19, the J call TRBJ1-1; D is perhaps TRBD1 (5 bases). The germline V and J ends were trimmed by 3 bases and 1 base, with 9 bases remaining between them. Germline V gene sequence: CDR1 LNHDA, CDR2 SQIVND (reference sequence). The CDR3 runs to 14 residues. The CDR3 loop reads CASSIGTANTEAFF. CDR3 nucleotides: TGTGCCAGTAGTATTGGGACTGCGAACACTGAAGCTTTCTTT.

The V gene is TRBV3-1 (or the pseudogene TRBV3-2), the J gene TRBJ1-2, with D unresolved. Germline assignment: CDR1 LGHDT and CDR2 YNNKEL (reference sequence). This CDR3 spans 13 amino acids. The V gene lost 0 bases and the J gene lost 8 bases, with 10 bases spanning the gap. This CDR3 reads CASSQDRTGGYTF. The CDR3 DNA is TGTGCCAGCAGCCAAGATAGGACCGGGGGCTACACCTTC.

This clone occurred once. This chain uses TRBV7-9 with TRBJ1-6; TRBD1 matches 8 bases. Trimming took 5 bases from V and 7 from J; bases not matched to a gene: 13. Germline CDR1 SEHNR, CDR2 FQNEAQ (reference sequence). The CDR3 contains 17 residues. CDR3 sequence: CASSTSGQGAMNSPLHF. CDR3 bases: TGTGCCAGCAGCACCTCCGGACAGGGCGCGATGAATTCACCCCTCCACTTT.

The rearrangement joins TRBV11-2 to TRBJ2-3; maybe TRBD1 (5 bases). The germline CDR1 and CDR2 sequences are SGHAT and FQNNGV. The CDR3 is 15 residues long. V lost 5 bases to trimming and J lost 6 bases, with 18 bases between them. Here the CDR3 DNA reads TGTGCCAGCAGCCCTCTTGTAGGGGCGCGCGATACGCAGTATTTT. The encoded protein is CASSPLVGARDTQYF.

The chain recombines TRBV5-4 with TRBJ2-1, with 11 bases lining up with TRBD2. The CDR3 sequence is 17 residues long. V gave up 0 bases and J gave up 8 bases; unmatched junction bases: 10. CDR1 SGHNT and CDR2 YYREEE come from the germline V gene (reference sequence). The CDR3 DNA follows: TGTGCCAGCAGCTTGGAGCTAGCGGGAGGAGGGCGGGATGAGCAGTTCTTC. It translates to CASSLELAGGGRDEQFF. The complete variable domain, with remaining parts taken from reference TRBV5-4 and TRBJ2-1, reads ETGVTQSPTHLIKTRGQQVTLRCSSQSGHNTVSWYQQALGQGPQFIFQYYREEENGRGNFPPRFSGLQFPNYSSELNVNALELDDSALYLCASSLELAGGGRDEQFFGPGTRLTVL.

This clone is a singleton in its sample. The chain carries TRBV19 and TRBJ1-5, with D possibly being TRBD1 (6 bases). The CDR3 has 13 amino acids. Deletions cut 5 bases from V and 7 bases from J, with 12 bases between. Germline V CDR1 and CDR2: LNHDA, SQIVND (reference sequence). The CDR3 nucleotides are TGTGCCAGTAGTGCGGGGGGCGGACAGCCCCAGCATTTT. This codes for CASSAGGGQPQHF.

The rearrangement joins TRBV2 to TRBJ2-7; a possible D gene is TRBD1 (5 bases). CDR1 SNHLY and CDR2 FYNNEI come from the germline V gene. Trimming took 8 bases from V and 1 from J, leaving 15 bases between them. The CDR3 is 14 residues long. The chain's CDR3 is CASRWGLASYEQYF. CDR3 nucleotides: TGTGCCAGCCGGTGGGGCTTAGCATCCTACGAGCAGTACTTC.

The chain is built from TRBV11-2 and TRBJ1-6, with no clear D. CDR1 is SGHAT, CDR2 FQNNGV, per germline. The V gene lost 4 bases and the J gene lost 7 bases, with 11 bases spanning the gap. The CDR3 extends over 14 amino acids. In DNA form, the CDR3 reads TGTGCCAGCAGCTCATCTAGGGTCAATTCACCCCTCCACTTT. This codes for CASSSSRVNSPLHF.

About this clone: Its ends do not fully match the called genes, so a read error is possible. The chain carries TRBV15 and TRBJ2-3; no firm D call. The germline CDR1 and CDR2 sequences are LNHNV and YYDKDF (reference sequence). This CDR3 is 15 amino acids long. In DNA, the CDR3 is TGTGCCACCAGCCGAGACCCGGGCTACACAGATACGCAGTATTTT. Amino acids: CATSRDPGYTDTQYF.

The rearrangement joins TRBV5-1 to TRBJ2-5; D gene ambiguous. This CDR3 has 11 amino acids. CDR1 is SGHRS and CDR2 is YFSETQ in the germline V gene. V shed 7 bases and J shed 2 bases, with 6 bases lying between them. The CDR3, as DNA: TGCGCCAGCGCCGTACAAGAGACCCAGTACTTC. Protein sequence: CASAVQETQYF. The full variable domain, rest sourced from reference TRBV5-1 and TRBJ2-5, is KAGVTQTPRYLIKTRGQQVTLSCSPISGHRSVSWYQQTPGQGLQFLFEYFSETQRNKGNFPGRFSGRQFSNSRSEMNVSTLELGDSALYLCASAVQETQYFGPGTRLLVL.

This sequence joins TRBV19 and TRBJ2-2; 7 bases line up with TRBD1. This CDR3 is 13 amino acids long. Germline CDR1 and CDR2: LNHDA and SQIVND (reference sequence). After removal of 6 bases from V and 6 bases from J, the junction contained 4 bases not matched to a gene. The CDR3 region has the DNA TGTGCCAGTAGCCACAGGGGCGCCGGGGAGCTGTTTTTT. It yields the protein CASSHRGAGELFF.

This rearrangement joins TRBV19 to TRBJ1-4; D gene unclear. The CDR3 has 13 amino acids. Germline assignment: CDR1 LNHDA and CDR2 SQIVND (reference sequence). V dropped 7 bases and J dropped 4 bases, with 10 bases sitting between them. The CDR3 region has the DNA TGTGCCAGTAAGGCAGAGATTAATGAAAAACTGTTTTTT. Its protein is CASKAEINEKLFF.

The chain employs TRBV24-1 and TRBJ2-2; 9 bases agree with TRBD1. Trimming cost V 4 bases and J 6 bases; bases outside gene matches: 5. Germline V gene data show CDR1 as KGHDR and CDR2 as SFDVKD. The CDR3 has 15 residues. The CDR3, as DNA: TGTGCCACCAGTGACCAGGACAGGGGCGCCGGGGAGCTGTTTTTT. Its protein product is CATSDQDRGAGELFF.

V is TRBV28 and J is TRBJ2-1; D perhaps matches TRBD1 (5 bases). CDR3 length equals 14 residues. Germline CDR1 reads MDHEN; CDR2 reads SYDVKM. Trimming pared 3 bases from V and 7 bases from J, leaving 13 bases between. The CDR3 DNA reads as TGTGCCAGCAGTTTTAGGGGCGCATGGAATGAGCAGTTCTTC. Protein sequence: CASSFRGAWNEQFF.